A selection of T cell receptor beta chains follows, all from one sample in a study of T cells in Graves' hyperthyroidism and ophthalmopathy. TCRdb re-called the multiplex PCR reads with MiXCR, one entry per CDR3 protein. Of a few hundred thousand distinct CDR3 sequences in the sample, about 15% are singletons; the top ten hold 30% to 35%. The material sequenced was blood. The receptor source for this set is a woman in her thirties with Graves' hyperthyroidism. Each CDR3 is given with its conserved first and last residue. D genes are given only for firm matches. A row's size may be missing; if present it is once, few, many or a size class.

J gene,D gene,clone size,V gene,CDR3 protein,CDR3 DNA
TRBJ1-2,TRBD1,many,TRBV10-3,CAISVGQGYGYTF,TGTGCCATCAGCGTGGGACAGGGCTATGGCTACACCTTC
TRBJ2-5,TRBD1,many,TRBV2,CASSPIRQGETQYF,TGTGCCAGCAGTCCAATCCGACAGGGGGAGACCCAGTACTTC
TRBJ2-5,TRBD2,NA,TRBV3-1,CASSQDPLAGGSLQETQYF,TGTGCCAGCAGCCAAGATCCCCTAGCGGGAGGCAGCCTACAAGAGACCCAGTACTTC
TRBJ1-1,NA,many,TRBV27,CASSLFSGSTEAFF,TGTGCCAGCAGTTTATTTTCAGGGTCAACTGAAGCTTTCTTT
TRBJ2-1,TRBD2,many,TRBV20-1,CSARDRSSGRAIGYEQFF,TGCAGTGCTAGAGATCGATCTAGCGGGAGGGCTATCGGGTATGAGCAGTTCTTC
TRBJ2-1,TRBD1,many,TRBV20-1,CSARGSGTGTHNEQFF,TGCAGTGCTAGAGGATCCGGGACAGGGACTCACAATGAGCAGTTCTTC
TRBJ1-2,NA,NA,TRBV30,CAWNQLRGGGYTF,TGTGCCTGGAACCAATTAAGGGGTGGTGGCTACACCTTC
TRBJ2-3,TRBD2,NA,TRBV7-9,CASSLGLALDTQYF,TGTGCCAGCAGCCTCGGACTAGCGTTAGATACGCAGTATTTT
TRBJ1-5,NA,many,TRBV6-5,CASSYSSGQPQHF,TGTGCCAGCAGTTACTCCTCTGGTCAGCCCCAGCATTTT
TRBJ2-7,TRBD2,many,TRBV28,CASSPGLAGGLGDYEQYF,TGTGCCAGCAGTCCTGGACTAGCGGGAGGCCTGGGGGATTACGAGCAGTACTTC
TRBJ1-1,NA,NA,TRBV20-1,CSARGVGMNTEAFF,TGCAGTGCTAGAGGGGTAGGCATGAACACTGAAGCTTTCTTT
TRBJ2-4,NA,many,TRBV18,CASSPRDRRDIQYF,TGTGCCAGCTCCCCGCGGGACAGAAGGGACATTCAGTACTTC
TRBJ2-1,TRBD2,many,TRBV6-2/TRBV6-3,CASSPIPGLAGAVGNEQFF,TGTGCCAGCAGTCCGATACCGGGACTAGCGGGTGCCGTGGGGAATGAGCAGTTCTTC
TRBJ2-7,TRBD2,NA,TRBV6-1,CASSEETSGAYEQYF,TGTGCCAGCAGTGAAGAGACTAGCGGGGCGTACGAGCAGTACTTC
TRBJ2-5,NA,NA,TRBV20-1,CSARDAHDFIQTQYF,TGCAGTGCTAGAGATGCCCACGATTTTATCCAGACCCAGTACTTC
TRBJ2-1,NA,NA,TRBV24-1,CATSSDTGPPPYNEQFF,TGTGCCACCAGTTCAGATACAGGCCCCCCTCCGTACAATGAGCAGTTCTTC
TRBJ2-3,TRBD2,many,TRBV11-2,CASSYGTSGTDTQYF,TGTGCCAGCAGCTACGGGACTAGTGGTACAGATACGCAGTATTTT
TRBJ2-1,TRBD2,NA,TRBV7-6,CASSFPTWREGPNNEQFF,TGTGCCAGCAGCTTTCCGACCTGGCGGGAGGGCCCGAACAATGAGCAGTTCTTC
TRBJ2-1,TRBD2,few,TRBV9,CASSVGVMLAGAQRGEQFF,TGTGCCAGCAGCGTAGGGGTGATGCTAGCGGGAGCCCAACGGGGTGAGCAGTTCTTC
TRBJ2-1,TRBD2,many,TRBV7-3,CASTPNPGLAGYNEQFF,TGTGCCAGCACCCCGAACCCGGGACTAGCGGGCTACAATGAGCAGTTCTTC
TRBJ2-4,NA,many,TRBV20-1,CSAKESSRAKNIQYF,TGCAGTGCTAAGGAGTCTAGCCGAGCCAAAAACATTCAGTACTTC
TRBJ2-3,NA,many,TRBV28,CASRHPGTLGGTQYF,TGTGCCAGCAGGCACCCCGGGACGCTCGGAGGTACGCAGTATTTT
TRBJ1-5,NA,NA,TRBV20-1,CSASSGDQPQHF,TGCAGTGCTAGTTCCGGGGATCAGCCCCAGCATTTT
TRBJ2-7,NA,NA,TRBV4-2,CASSQVFRAPYEQYF,TGTGCCAGCAGCCAAGTCTTTAGGGCCCCCTACGAGCAGTACTTC
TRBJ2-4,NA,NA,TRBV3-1,CASSQLDLAKNIQYF,TGTGCCAGCAGCCAACTGGATCTAGCCAAAAACATTCAGTACTTC
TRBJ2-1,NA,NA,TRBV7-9,CASSLAGESQLNEQFF,TGTGCCAGCAGCTTAGCCGGGGAGTCGCAGTTGAATGAGCAGTTCTTC
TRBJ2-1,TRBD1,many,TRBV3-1,CASSEPQGNYDEQFF,TGTGCCAGCAGCGAACCACAGGGGAATTATGATGAGCAGTTCTTC
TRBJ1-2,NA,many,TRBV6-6,CASSYLGDGYTF,TGTGCCAGCAGTTACCTGGGGGATGGCTACACCTTC
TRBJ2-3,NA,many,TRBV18,CASSPALAGTDTQYF,TGTGCCAGCTCACCGGCGCTAGCTGGCACAGATACGCAGTATTTT
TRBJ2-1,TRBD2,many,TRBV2,CASSDHGLAGERDEQFF,TGTGCCAGCAGTGACCATGGACTAGCGGGAGAGAGAGATGAGCAGTTCTTC
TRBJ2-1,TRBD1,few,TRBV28,CASSLPRQDRGKQFF,TGTGCCAGCAGTTTACCCAGACAAGACAGGGGTAAGCAGTTCTTC
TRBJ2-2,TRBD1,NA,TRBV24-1,CATSDFIPGQENTGELFF,TGTGCCACCAGTGATTTCATACCGGGACAGGAGAACACCGGGGAGCTGTTTTTT
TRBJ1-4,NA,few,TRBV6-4,CARSTTVSSARNEKLFF,TGTGCCAGATCTACGACAGTTTCGTCAGCTCGAAATGAAAAACTGTTTTTT